In its sample, the clone carrying this T cell receptor (beta chain) ranks as large. What it recognizes is unknown. Treatment given: roughly 10-day PBMC culture with coronavirus spike peptide pools or control peptides (ViraFEST assay). Expansion of antigen-specific T cells with peptide pools by ViraFEST preceded sequencing of TCRs. Alongside around 9.7 IU/ml IL-2 and 9 to 10 ug/ml peptide pools, PBMCs were cultured at a few million per well. This sample stems from a study of vaccination and CD4 T cells after COVID-19. Overall study: Convalescent persons amounted to six males plus four females, two of whom were Hispanic. The stimulating agents, overlapping spike peptides, came from SARS-CoV-2, HCoV-NL63, HCoV-OC43 and HCoV-229E.

The study sequenced cultured CD4+ T cell DNA using the Oncomine TCR Beta short-read assay. TCRdb analysed the PCR reads with MiXCR anew, one entry per CDR3 protein. The repertoire holds around 6,000 distinct CDR3 sequences, almost 50% seen once, with approximately 31% in the top ten. This CDR3 contains 14 residues. The germline V gene has CDR1 DFQATT and CDR2 SNEGSKA (reference sequence). V was clipped by 3 bases and J by 3 bases, with 11 bases between them. Material for sequencing was CD4+ T cells from blood, cultured in vitro. This chain uses TRBV20-1 with TRBJ2-2, with unresolved D. The TCR comes from a human donor who had recovered from COVID-19. CDR3 residues: CSASLSPHTGELFF. The CDR3 region has the DNA TGCAGTGCTAGTCTTAGTCCGCACACCGGGGAGCTGTTTTTT.